Below, 20 T cell receptor beta chains from the same sample are listed, as sequenced in a study of OX40 agonist ivuxolimab in advanced cancers. Sequencing used immunoSEQ multiplex PCR; TCRdb keeps in-frame clones, though not all of them. This sample has fewer than 15,000 clones; roughly 87% occur once, and the top ten carry roughly two thirds. The sequencing used CD4+ or CD8+ T cells sorted from blood, collected in a trial of the OX40 agonist ivuxolimab. The receptors were sampled from an adult with an advanced solid tumor such as melanoma, head and neck, liver or kidney cancer.

This chain links TRBV27 with TRBJ2-7; a weak D match, TRBD1 (7 bases). Germline V CDR1 and CDR2: MNHEY, SMNVEV (reference sequence). Trimming removed 4 bases from V and 2 bases from J, with 15 bases in between. This CDR3 spans 15 amino acids. This chain's CDR3 is CASSSAGQLTYEQYF. The DNA of the CDR3 is TGTGCCAGCAGTTCCGCGGGACAGTTAACCTACGAGCAGTACTTC.

The table lists this clone with a count of one. One junction end disagrees with the germline gene, perhaps due to a read error. The chain couples TRBV5-1 to TRBJ2-5; D unclear. CDR1 SGHRS and CDR2 YFSETQ come from the germline V gene. CDR3 size: 14 residues. CDR3 in amino acids: CASNLDPNQETQYF. CDR3 DNA: TGCGCCAGCAACTTGGATCCCAACCAAGAGACCCAGTACTTC. The full variable domain, in which reference TRBV5-1 and TRBJ2-5 provide the parts outside the CDR3, is KAGVTQTPRYLIKTRGQQVTLSCSPISGHRSVSWYQQTPGQGLQFLFEYFSETQRNKGNFPGRFSGRQFSNSRSEMNVSTLELGDSALYLCASNLDPNQETQYFGPGTRLLVL.

This clone was counted once. The chain is built from TRBV25-1 and TRBJ2-3; TRBD1 matches 9 bases. Germline V lookup: CDR1 MGHDK, CDR2 SYGVNS. J was trimmed by 6 bases and V by 1 base; bases with no gene match: 2. CDR3 length equals 14 residues. The CDR3 protein is CASSEWDRVDTQYF. The CDR3 DNA is TGTGCCAGCAGTGAATGGGACAGGGTTGATACGCAGTATTTT.

Only one count was recorded for this clone. The rearrangement joins TRBV27 to TRBJ1-1; the D gene is possibly TRBD1 (6 bases). Trimming cost V 4 bases and J 8 bases, with 14 bases left between them. CDR3 size: 13 residues. CDR1 and CDR2 from the germline V gene are MNHEY and SMNVEV (reference sequence). The CDR3 region is CASSYRDQGEAFF. In nucleotides, the CDR3 is TGTGCCAGCAGTTACCGGGACCAGGGGGAAGCTTTCTTT.

The chain recombines TRBV11-3 with TRBJ2-7; 8 bases fit TRBD1. V was clipped by 2 bases and J by 2 bases; unmatched bases: 5. This CDR3 has 15 residues. Germline V gene data show CDR1 as SGHNT and CDR2 as YENEEA. The CDR3 DNA reads as TGTGCCAGCAGCTTACGACAGGGGAGGCCCTACGAGCAGTACTTC. It is translated as CASSLRQGRPYEQYF.

The chain employs TRBV11-3 and TRBJ1-5; weak D call: TRBD1 (5 bases). Germline CDR1 SGHNT, CDR2 YENEEA. V lost 5 bases to trimming and J lost 5 bases, with 16 bases between them. The CDR3 is 15 residues long. The CDR3 loop is CASSIGPKGYQPQHF. CDR3 coding DNA: TGTGCCAGCAGCATCGGACCCAAGGGGTATCAGCCCCAGCATTTT.

This rearrangement joins TRBV30 to TRBJ2-2, with TRBD1 matching 10 bases. The junction had 5 bases not matched to a gene; V was cut back by 8 bases and J by 8 bases. Germline assignment: CDR1 GTSNPN and CDR2 SVGIG (reference sequence). This CDR3 contains 12 residues. The chain's CDR3 is CAKGQGSGELFF. CDR3 sequence (DNA): TGTGCCAAGGGACAGGGGTCTGGGGAGCTGTTTTTT.

On this clone: This sample also contains other DNA sequences that code for the same CDR3. V gene TRBV7-9 combines with J gene TRBJ1-3, with unresolved D. The germline V and J ends were trimmed by 6 bases and 0 bases, with 12 bases remaining between them. The CDR3 contains 15 residues. Germline V gives CDR1 SEHNR, CDR2 FQNEAQ (reference sequence). CDR3 protein: CASRADVYSGNTIYF. The CDR3 DNA sequence: TGTGCCAGCAGGGCCGACGTCTACTCTGGAAACACCATATATTTT.

This chain uses TRBV27 with TRBJ2-2; D possibly matches TRBD1 or TRBD2 (5 bases each). The CDR3 loop spans 17 amino acids. V was shortened by 10 bases and J by 0 bases, with 21 bases between the two germline ends. Germline assignment: CDR1 MNHEY and CDR2 SMNVEV (reference sequence). The CDR3 spells CATRTWKGSPNTGELFF. The CDR3 coding sequence is TGTGCCACCCGGACATGGAAAGGGAGTCCGAACACCGGGGAGCTGTTTTTT.

The V and J genes are TRBV9 and TRBJ2-2; perhaps TRBD2 as D (5 bases). V lost 4 bases, J lost 2 bases, and 15 bases lay in between. Germline loops: CDR1 SGDLS, CDR2 YYNGEE. The CDR3 is 16 residues long. CDR3 amino acids: CASSSHSGANTGELFF. The CDR3 nucleotides are TGTGCCAGCAGCTCCCACAGCGGAGCAAACACCGGGGAGCTGTTTTTT.

The rearrangement joins TRBV2 to TRBJ2-1, with D possibly matching TRBD2 (5 bases). The CDR3 is 14 residues long. CDR1 is SNHLY, CDR2 FYNNEI, per germline. V dropped 4 bases and J dropped 2 bases, with 9 bases sitting between them. DNA of the CDR3: TGTGCCAGCAGTGGGGAGAGCGCCTACAATGAGCAGTTCTTC. Its translation: CASSGESAYNEQFF.

The rearrangement joins TRBV6-5 to TRBJ2-7, with 10 bases fitting TRBD2. The germline CDR1 and CDR2 sequences are MNHEY and SVGAGI. The V and J ends lost 3 bases and 5 bases, in that order; junction bases with no gene match: 4. The CDR3 loop spans 14 amino acids. The CDR3 region is CASSYTSGTDEQYF. Written as DNA, the CDR3 is TGTGCCAGCAGTTATACTAGCGGGACCGACGAGCAGTACTTC.

The chain uses TRBV7-9 and TRBJ1-4; D ambiguous. The CDR3 consists of 16 residues. CDR1 and CDR2 from the germline V gene are SEHNR and FQNEAQ (reference sequence). Trimming shortened V by 2 bases and J by 1 base, and 11 bases separated the two germline ends. The CDR3 region is CASSLNQDRTNEKLFF. CDR3 coding DNA: TGTGCCAGCAGCTTAAATCAGGACCGAACTAATGAAAAACTGTTTTTT.

The V call is TRBV11-2, the J call TRBJ2-7, with unresolved D. The CDR3 totals 12 residues. Germline V gives CDR1 SGHAT, CDR2 FQNNGV. V lost 6 bases to trimming and J lost 1 base, with 7 bases between them. CDR3: CASRYLSYEQYF. The CDR3 coding sequence is TGTGCCAGCAGGTACCTTTCCTACGAGCAGTACTTC. Complete variable domain (other parts from reference TRBV11-2 and TRBJ2-7): EAGVAQSPRYKIIEKRQSVAFWCNPISGHATLYWYQQILGQGPKLLIQFQNNGVVDDSQLPKDRFSAERLKGVDSTLKIQPAKLEDSAVYLCASRYLSYEQYFGPGTRLTVT.

This clone occurred a few times. The rearrangement joins TRBV4-1 to TRBJ2-4; D is ambiguous. This CDR3 has 17 residues. V dropped 4 bases and J dropped 0 bases, with 16 bases sitting between them. Per the germline V gene, CDR1 is MGHRA and CDR2 is YSYEKL. The CDR3 nucleotides read TGCGCCAGCAGCCGACTGGAAGGTAGACTAGCCAAAAACATTCAGTACTTC. Its protein product is CASSRLEGRLAKNIQYF.

CDR3 amino acids: CASSLFGDLRLETTDTQYF. DNA of the CDR3: TGTGCCAGCAGCTTGTTCGGGGATCTCAGACTAGAAACCACAGATACGCAGTATTTT. This chain joins TRBV5-4 and TRBJ2-3, with D perhaps matching TRBD2 (6 bases). CDR3 size: 19 residues. CDR1 and CDR2 (germline): SGHNT, YYREEE (reference sequence). V dropped 1 base and J dropped 2 bases, with 23 bases sitting between them.

The rearrangement links TRBV2 to TRBJ2-7; TRBD1 matches 10 bases. Trimming removed 3 bases from V and 4 bases from J; junction bases left unmatched: 6. This CDR3 region has 15 residues. The V gene's germline CDR1 is SNHLY and CDR2 FYNNEI. CDR3 sequence (DNA): TGTGCCAGCAGTGAGGCGGGGACAGGGGTATACGAGCAGTACTTC. Protein product: CASSEAGTGVYEQYF.

The chain couples TRBV27 to TRBJ2-1, with 10 nucleotides matching TRBD1. This CDR3 is 12 amino acids long. Trimming cost V 9 bases and J 8 bases; bases outside gene matches: 4. Germline values: CDR1 MNHEY, CDR2 SMNVEV (reference sequence). The chain's CDR3 is CASATGGYEQFF. Written as DNA, the CDR3 is TGTGCCAGTGCGACAGGGGGCTATGAGCAGTTCTTC.

This clone was seen once. V usage is TRBV11-2 and J usage is TRBJ1-2, with unresolved D. The ends were cut back, 3 bases at V and 6 bases at J, with 23 bases in the middle. This CDR3 contains 17 residues. CDR1 and CDR2 from the germline V gene are SGHAT and FQNNGV. The CDR3 loop is CASSFLDLMPDLNGYTF. The CDR3 DNA is TGTGCCAGCAGCTTTTTAGACCTAATGCCCGACCTGAATGGCTACACCTTC.

The J gene is TRBJ2-7, the V gene TRBV4-1; 8 bases match TRBD1. With 4 bases clipped from V and 3 bases from J, the junction kept 5 bases outside the gene matches. There are 14 residues in the CDR3. CDR1 and CDR2 from the germline V gene are MGHRA and YSYEKL. In DNA form, the CDR3 reads TGCGCCAGCAGCCCACAGGGGGGAGTCTACGAGCAGTACTTC. Encoded protein: CASSPQGGVYEQYF.